What follows are 7 T cell receptor beta chains derived from one specimen sequenced in a study of blood T cell repertoires in COVID-19. TCRdb keeps only in-frame clones here, not all; method: immunoSEQ multiplex PCR. The sample lists about 170,000 clones, 88% occurring once. Sequencing was carried out using peripheral blood. All receptors derive from a man between 45 and 60 years old who had recovered from COVID-19.

The chain links TRBV5-1 to TRBJ2-5; D is ambiguous. CDR3 length: 14 residues. Germline CDR1 is SGHRS and CDR2 is YFSETQ. The germline V and J ends were trimmed by 3 bases and 2 bases, with 11 bases remaining between them. The CDR3 DNA follows: TGCGCCAGCAGCTCACAGTCGCTGCAAGAGACCCAGTACTTC. Encoded protein: CASSSQSLQETQYF.

This clone was counted once. The chain is built from TRBV6-2 or TRBV6-3 and TRBJ1-2; no reliable D call. The V end was cut by 6 bases, the J end by 6 bases, with 14 bases between. Germline assignment: CDR1 MNHEY and CDR2 SVGEGT. This CDR3 spans 13 amino acids. As DNA, the CDR3 is TGTGCCAGCAGCTTAAGAGGGCCCGATGGCTACACCTTC. It codes for CASSLRGPDGYTF.

The gene calls are TRBV11-2 and TRBJ2-1; 13 nucleotides align to TRBD2. This CDR3 contains 18 residues. The junction had 9 bases not matched to a gene; V was cut back by 0 bases and J by 7 bases. Germline CDR1 reads SGHAT; CDR2 reads FQNNGV. CDR3 nucleotides: TGTGCCAGCAGCTTAGACGGGTTTACTAGCGGGAGGGGGAATGAGCAGTTCTTC. Its protein product is CASSLDGFTSGRGNEQFF.

The chain combines TRBV5-4 with TRBJ1-2, with D unclear. The germline V gene has CDR1 SGHNT and CDR2 YYREEE (reference sequence). The CDR3 is 14 amino acids. The V gene lost 1 base and the J gene lost 7 bases, with 14 bases spanning the gap. The DNA of the CDR3 is TGTGCCAGCAGCTTGAAGACGATGGGGAGTGGCTACACCTTC. Protein: CASSLKTMGSGYTF.

This CDR3 reads CASNQLAGRETQYF. DNA for the CDR3: TGTGCCAGCAACCAACTAGCGGGGCGGGAGACCCAGTACTTC. The chain couples TRBV6-5 to TRBJ2-5, with TRBD2 matching over 10 bases. The junction had 7 bases not matched to a gene; V was cut back by 7 bases and J by 5 bases. Per the germline V gene, CDR1 is MNHEY and CDR2 is SVGAGI. This CDR3 is 14 amino acids long.

In the case of this clone: One junction end does not reproduce the germline sequence, and a read error may be involved. This rearrangement joins TRBV5-4 to TRBJ1-3, with 7 bases lining up with TRBD1. This CDR3 contains 15 residues. CDR1 and CDR2 from the germline V gene are SGHNT and YYREEE (reference sequence). The CDR3 bases are TGTGCCAGCAGTTTGGACAGGCTCTCTGGAAACACCATATATTTT. Amino acids: CASSLDRLSGNTIYF.

A word on this clone: Compared with germline, one end of the junction differs, possibly owing to a read error. The same CDR3 also results from other DNA sequences found in this sample. The chain links TRBV5-6 to TRBJ2-1, with D perhaps matching TRBD1 (6 bases). In germline, CDR1 is SGHDT, CDR2 YYEEEE. The CDR3 is 13 residues long. CDR3 in amino acids: CASSLAQGYEQFF. In DNA, the CDR3 is TGTGCCAGCAGCTTGGCCCAGGGGTATGAACAGTTCTTC.